The 28 T cell receptor beta chains in this list originate from one sample, sequenced in a study of regulatory T cells in long-lasting Graves disease. As for time point: persistent/refractory GD, antithyroid drugs over 5 years with positive TRAb. The TCR library was made from RNA extracted from PBMCs. With iRepertoire HTBI primers and Arm-PCR of CDR3 regions, TCR beta libraries were built. TCRdb re-analysed the multiplex PCR reads in MiXCR, keeping a single row per CDR3 protein. The table has about 430,000 distinct CDR3 sequences, approximately 22% seen once. The sample consisted of peripheral blood mononuclear cells (PBMCs), taken when the disease was refractory, from a patient treated with antithyroid drugs. The receptors come from a female donor with Graves disease.

The chain recombines TRBV12-3 or TRBV12-4 with TRBJ2-7; 10 bases agree with TRBD1. V shed 7 bases, J shed 2 bases, and the junction held 8 bases outside the gene matches. The CDR3 is made up of 15 amino acids. Here the CDR3 reads CASKKAGQGPYEQYF. In DNA form, the CDR3 reads TGTGCCAGCAAAAAAGCGGGACAGGGGCCCTACGAGCAGTACTTC.

The V gene is TRBV3-1, the J gene TRBJ2-7; D ambiguous. The V gene's germline CDR1 is LGHDT and CDR2 YNNKEL (reference sequence). This CDR3 is 14 amino acids long. V shed 4 bases and J shed 2 bases, with 12 bases lying between them. The CDR3 here is CASSRFGETYEQYF. In DNA form, the CDR3 reads TGTGCCAGCAGCCGGTTCGGAGAAACCTACGAGCAGTACTTC.

The rearrangement joins TRBV19 to TRBJ2-5, with 8 bases identical to TRBD1. Trimming removed 6 bases from V and 3 bases from J; junction bases left unmatched: 12. This CDR3 contains 16 residues. The germline CDR1 and CDR2 sequences are LNHDA and SQIVND (reference sequence). CDR3 protein: CASSLPGTGAKETQYF. Here the CDR3 DNA reads TGTGCCAGTAGCCTTCCCGGGACAGGAGCAAAAGAGACCCAGTACTTC.

The chain joins TRBV4-1 to TRBJ1-5, with a weak D call TRBD1 (5 bases). The length of the CDR3 is 14 residues. Germline CDR1 is MGHRA and CDR2 is YSYEKL. Trimming cost V 0 bases and J 6 bases, with 9 bases left between them. CDR3 region: CASSQDGAVQPQHF. As DNA, the CDR3 is TGCGCCAGCAGCCAAGATGGGGCTGTTCAGCCCCAGCATTTT.

This clonotype was seen ten or more times. The V call is TRBV6-5, the J call TRBJ2-7, with D perhaps TRBD2 (6 bases). The CDR3 runs 15 residues. V was trimmed by 2 bases and J by 4 bases, leaving 15 bases between them. Per the germline V gene, CDR1 is MNHEY and CDR2 is SVGAGI. The CDR3, as DNA: TGTGCCAGCAGTTACCAACTAGCAAAGTTATACGAGCAGTACTTC. Translation: CASSYQLAKLYEQYF.

This clonotype was detected ten times or more. The gene calls are TRBV6-1 and TRBJ1-1; 8 bases are shared with TRBD1. The CDR3 consists of 15 residues. V lost 5 bases to trimming and J lost 5 bases; unmatched junction nucleotides: 10. Germline V gives CDR1 MNHNS, CDR2 SASEGT. The DNA of the CDR3 is TGTGCCAGCAGTAATGGACGGTGGGACAGGACTGAAGCTTTCTTT. Its protein is CASSNGRWDRTEAFF.

This clonotype was detected many times. The V call is TRBV3-1, the J call TRBJ1-2; weak D call: TRBD1 (5 bases). The CDR3 extends over 12 amino acids. Trimming removed 3 bases from V and 6 bases from J, with 8 bases in between. Germline CDR1 and CDR2: LGHDT and YNNKEL (reference sequence). Written as DNA, the CDR3 is TGTGCCAGCAGCCATGGAGGGGATGGCTACACCTTC. It is translated as CASSHGGDGYTF.

This clonotype was recorded many times. J is TRBJ1-1 and V is TRBV5-1, with 8 bases matching TRBD1. The CDR3 totals 13 residues. Trimming took 0 bases from V and 8 from J; bases not matched to a gene: 3. The germline gives CDR1 SGHRS, CDR2 YFSETQ. CDR3 DNA sequence: TGCGCCAGCAGCTTGGCCAGGGACAGGGAAGCTTTCTTT. The encoded protein is CASSLARDREAFF.

This clonotype has more than one count but fewer than ten. The DNA of the CDR3 is TGTGCCAGCAGTACCACCCGGAAAACTGAAGCTTTCTTT. Translating it yields CASSTTRKTEAFF. The chain has TRBV14 and TRBJ1-1; no clear D gene. This CDR3 comprises 13 residues. Trimming took off 6 bases at V and 5 bases at J, with 13 bases between the two ends. From germline, CDR1 is SGHDN and CDR2 FVKESK.

The sample holds a few counts of this clonotype. The J gene is TRBJ2-7, the V gene TRBV20-1, with D unclear. Germline V CDR1 and CDR2: DFQATT, SNEGSKA (reference sequence). This CDR3 has 11 amino acids. The V end was cut by 6 bases, the J end by 5 bases, with 11 bases between. DNA of the CDR3: TGCAGTGCGACCCTCCGGGACGAGCAGTACTTC. Residues: CSATLRDEQYF.

Concerning this clonotype: A much larger clone differs from this one at a single base, so this may be a read error. V gene TRBV2 combines with J gene TRBJ1-2; D call uncertain. CDR1 is SNHLY, CDR2 FYNNEI, per germline. CDR3 length equals 17 residues. The CDR3 DNA is TGTGCCAGCAGCAAGAAAGGTTACGAGGTGGCTAACTATGGCTGCACCTTC. This sequence encodes CASSKKGYEVANYGCTF. The whole variable domain, remainder taken from reference TRBV2 and TRBJ1-2, is EPEVTQTPSHQVTQMGQEVILRCVPISNHLYFYWYRQILGQKVEFLVSFYNNEISEKSEIFDDQFSVERPDGSNFTLKIRSTKLEDSAMYFCASSKKGYEVANYGCTFGSGTRLTVV.

V gene TRBV28 combines with J gene TRBJ1-2; 12 nucleotides align to TRBD1. Germline V gene data show CDR1 as MDHEN and CDR2 as SYDVKM. Unmatched junction bases numbered 5, after V lost 4 bases and J lost 5 bases. CDR3 length: 15 residues. CDR3: CASSYRDRGQYGYTF. The CDR3 DNA follows: TGTGCCAGCAGTTACCGGGACAGGGGGCAGTATGGCTACACCTTC.

This clonotype was observed at least ten times. CDR3 in DNA: TGTGCCAGCAGTTCACCTACAGGGACCAATCAGCCCCAGCATTTT. Translation gives CASSSPTGTNQPQHF. The J gene is TRBJ1-5, the V gene TRBV28, with D tentatively TRBD1 (6 bases). The length of the CDR3 is 15 residues. Germline V gives CDR1 MDHEN, CDR2 SYDVKM. V was shortened by 4 bases and J by 3 bases, with 13 bases between the two germline ends.

This rearrangement joins TRBV7-9 to TRBJ2-5; 7 bases agree with TRBD1. The germline V gene encodes CDR1 SEHNR and CDR2 FQNEAQ (reference sequence). The CDR3 sequence is 18 residues long. The trim removed 5 bases at V and 4 bases at J, leaving 19 bases unmatched. The CDR3 DNA sequence: TGTGCCAGCAGCCAGAATAGGGAGACAGGGTACCTCCTAGAGACCCAGTACTTC. This translates into CASSQNRETGYLLETQYF.

This clonotype was picked up many times. V usage is TRBV12-3 or TRBV12-4 and J usage is TRBJ2-5, with a weak D call TRBD1 (6 bases). The CDR3 consists of 13 residues. The germline V and J ends were trimmed by 6 bases and 2 bases, with 10 bases remaining between them. In DNA, the CDR3 is TGTGCCAGCAGGCCAGGACAGCAAGAGACCCAGTACTTC. Translation: CASRPGQQETQYF.

This clonotype was detected many times. The chain joins TRBV28 to TRBJ2-5, with D possibly being TRBD2 (6 bases). V gave up 5 bases and J gave up 5 bases, with 12 bases separating them. The germline V gene encodes CDR1 MDHEN and CDR2 SYDVKM. This CDR3 comprises 13 residues. The CDR3 is CASSPRAGETQYF. In nucleotides, the CDR3 is TGTGCCAGCAGTCCCAGGGCGGGGGAGACCCAGTACTTC.

Only a few counts were recorded for this clonotype. The CDR3 protein is CASSLDPSGSAGANVLTF. The CDR3 bases are TGTGCCAGCAGCTTAGACCCTAGCGGATCCGCGGGGGCCAACGTCCTGACTTTC. The chain is built from TRBV7-9 and TRBJ2-6; TRBD2 matches at 7 bases. The junction had 10 bases not matched to a gene; V was cut back by 1 base and J by 4 bases. Germline CDR1 SEHNR, CDR2 FQNEAQ (reference sequence). This CDR3 comprises 18 residues.

In regard to this clonotype: Without the conserved terminal phenylalanine or tryptophan, this CDR3 likely stems from a read error. This chain links TRBV20-1 with TRBJ2-7; D is perhaps TRBD2 (5 bases). The ends were cut back, 0 bases at V and 0 bases at J, with 9 bases in the middle. CDR1 and CDR2 (germline): DFQATT, SNEGSKA (reference sequence). The CDR3 has 14 residues. This CDR3 reads CSARDRTSSYEQYL. The CDR3 nucleotides are TGCAGTGCTAGAGATCGTACTAGCTCCTACGAGCAGTACCTC.

This clonotype has a count of ten or more. The V call is TRBV6-1, the J call TRBJ1-4; 7 nucleotides line up with TRBD1. Unmatched junction bases numbered 9, after V lost 7 bases and J lost 7 bases. The germline V gene has CDR1 MNHNS and CDR2 SASEGT. This CDR3 region has 14 residues. The CDR3 sequence is CASTEQGTFEKLFF. CDR3 sequence (DNA): TGTGCCAGCACGGAACAGGGGACTTTTGAAAAACTGTTTTTT.

This clonotype appeared a few times. The V gene is TRBV12-3 or TRBV12-4, the J gene TRBJ2-3; no definite D call. Trimming left V 6 bases short and J 0 bases short, with 10 bases between. This CDR3 contains 14 residues. CDR3 DNA: TGTGCCAGCAGCCTGACCATAAGCACAGATACGCAGTATTTT. Its protein product is CASSLTISTDTQYF.

The sample holds many counts of this clonotype. CDR3 sequence (DNA): TGTGCCAGCAGTGAAGCAAGATCTGGAAACACCATATATTTT. It codes for CASSEARSGNTIYF. The gene calls are TRBV2 and TRBJ1-3, with unresolved D. CDR1 is SNHLY, CDR2 FYNNEI, per germline. V was cut by 0 bases and J by 1 base, with 4 bases left in between. This CDR3 has 14 amino acids.

This clonotype has only a few counts. The rearrangement links TRBV7-9 to TRBJ1-6, with 9 bases that match TRBD1. V trimming: 6 bases; J trimming: 9 bases; junction bases outside the gene matches: 18. Germline V gives CDR1 SEHNR, CDR2 FQNEAQ (reference sequence). This CDR3 contains 18 residues. CDR3 protein: CASRLYGGQGDGISPLHF. For the CDR3, the DNA is TGTGCCAGCAGACTATACGGGGGACAGGGAGATGGAATTTCACCCCTCCACTTT.

Notes on this clonotype: It may be a read error: a sequence one base away is much more abundant. The conserved phenylalanine or tryptophan is not found at the CDR3 terminus, so this likely reflects a read error. The chain recombines TRBV3-1 with TRBJ1-5; D ambiguous. CDR3 size: 15 residues. The V and J ends lost 0 bases and 5 bases respectively, with 11 bases between them. Germline loops: CDR1 LGHDT, CDR2 YNNKEL (reference sequence). The CDR3 coding sequence is TGTGCCAGCAGCCAAGATCGCAGGTCTCATCAGCCCCAGCATCTT. Translation: CASSQDRRSHQPQHL.

This clonotype showed up many times. The chain uses TRBV12-3 or TRBV12-4 and TRBJ2-2; D might be TRBD1 (6 bases). Trimming left V 6 bases short and J 1 base short, with 9 bases between. CDR3 size: 14 residues. CDR3 sequence (DNA): TGTGCCAGCAGGGCGACAGGGAACACCGGGGAGCTGTTTTTT. Protein product: CASRATGNTGELFF.

This clonotype came up many times. J is TRBJ2-2 and V is TRBV2, with 7 nucleotides matching TRBD1. Trimming at V came to 6 bases and at J to 0 bases, leaving 4 bases not matched to a gene. The germline gives CDR1 SNHLY, CDR2 FYNNEI. This CDR3 comprises 15 residues. The CDR3: CASRKDRSNTGELFF. Written as DNA, the CDR3 is TGTGCCAGCAGAAAGGACAGGTCGAACACCGGGGAGCTGTTTTTT.

This clonotype was seen repeatedly, ten times or more. The chain recombines TRBV28 with TRBJ2-5; D unresolved. Germline lookup yields CDR1 MDHEN and CDR2 SYDVKM. The ends were cut back, 7 bases at V and 0 bases at J, with 9 bases in the middle. The CDR3 consists of 13 residues. The CDR3 coding sequence is TGTGCCAGCAACCCGATTTACCAAGAGACCCAGTACTTC. Translated, it gives CASNPIYQETQYF.

This clonotype was seen a handful of times. V and J are TRBV13 and TRBJ2-5; possibly TRBD1 or TRBD2 for D (6 bases each). From germline, CDR1 is PRHDT and CDR2 FYEKMQ (reference sequence). V dropped 2 bases and J dropped 2 bases, with 9 bases sitting between them. The CDR3 loop spans 14 amino acids. The CDR3 reads CASSLRGEQETQYF. The CDR3 DNA sequence: TGTGCCAGCAGCTTAAGGGGGGAACAAGAGACCCAGTACTTC.

This clonotype occurred many times. V is TRBV5-1 and J is TRBJ1-2; 8 positions agree with TRBD1. J was trimmed by 4 bases and V by 4 bases; bases with no gene match: 9. Germline-derived CDR1 and CDR2 are SGHRS and YFSETQ. This CDR3 has 15 amino acids. The CDR3 sequence is CASSLRGQERYGYTF. CDR3 nucleotides: TGCGCCAGCAGCCTAAGGGGACAGGAGCGCTATGGCTACACCTTC.